The 18 T cell receptor beta chains presented below share a single source sample, sequenced in a study of neurological immune-mediated disorders (dated by TCRdb to between 2018 and 2020). The library came from 5' RACE. Sequencing used an Illumina HiSeq 2500. TCRdb handled the public reads itself, with Q25 trimming in fastp and clone calling in MiXCR, and kept productive beta chains. Entries that share a CDR3 protein sequence are merged under the most common genes and DNA. The sample table lists around 83,000 distinct CDR3 sequences, roughly 14% of them with a count of one. More than 6% of the sample is held by the ten biggest clonotypes. Sequenced sample: PBMCs. These receptors all come from a woman in her forties or fifties in good health.

This clonotype was detected ten times or more. This rearrangement joins TRBV29-1 to TRBJ1-5; the match to TRBD1 covers 10 bases. Unmatched junction bases numbered 9, after V lost 5 bases and J lost 5 bases. CDR3 length: 15 residues. Germline lookup yields CDR1 SQVTM and CDR2 ANQGSEA. CDR3 residues: CSVRLGQGSDQPQHF. CDR3 coding DNA: TGCAGCGTTAGGTTGGGACAGGGGTCGGATCAGCCCCAGCATTTT.

In this sample, this clonotype turned up many times. The rearrangement links TRBV20-1 to TRBJ2-3; 8 nucleotides align to TRBD2. CDR1 is DFQATT and CDR2 is SNEGSKA in the germline V gene (reference sequence). V lost 6 bases, J lost 9 bases, and 11 bases stayed unmatched. The CDR3 length is 13 residues. The CDR3 here is CSAQVSAGGTQYF. The CDR3 DNA reads as TGCAGTGCCCAAGTATCGGCGGGAGGAACGCAGTATTTT.

This clonotype was counted ten times or more. The chain carries TRBV28 and TRBJ2-3; TRBD2 matches 7 bases. CDR1 is MDHEN, CDR2 SYDVKM, per germline. CDR3 size: 14 residues. The ends lost 6 bases at V and 2 bases at J; junction bases unmatched: 5. The DNA of the CDR3 is TGTGCCAGCAGGCGCGGGGGTTTCACAGATACGCAGTATTTT. The encoded protein is CASRRGGFTDTQYF. The full variable domain, its missing parts supplied by reference TRBV28 and TRBJ2-3, is DVKVTQSSRYLVKRTGEKVFLECVQDMDHENMFWYRQDPGLGLRLIYFSYDVKMKEKGDIPEGYSVSREKKERFSLILESASTNQTSMYLCASRRGGFTDTQYFGPGTRLTVL.

As to this clonotype: The junction does not match germline at one end; this may be a read error. This rearrangement joins TRBV5-1 to TRBJ2-6; tentatively, D is TRBD1 or TRBD2 (6 bases each). Germline V gene lookup returns CDR1 SGHRS and CDR2 YFSETQ. The CDR3 consists of 18 residues. The CDR3 sequence: CASSLGARGPSGANILTF. The CDR3 nucleotides read TGCGCCAGCAGCTTGGGCGCACGGGGGCCATCTGGGGCCAACATCCTGACTTTC.

This clonotype was recorded many times. The chain recombines TRBV5-1 with TRBJ2-5; perhaps TRBD1 as D (5 bases). Germline values: CDR1 SGHRS, CDR2 YFSETQ. Trimming shortened V by 2 bases and J by 4 bases, and 9 bases separated the two germline ends. This CDR3 region has 13 residues. CDR3 coding DNA: TGCGCCAGCAGCTTTCCAGGGTTAGAGACCCAGTACTTC. Residues: CASSFPGLETQYF.

To note about this clonotype: A much larger clone lies a single base off, so this may be a read error. The rearrangement uses TRBV27 and TRBJ2-3; a possible D gene is TRBD2 (6 bases). The length of the CDR3 is 16 residues. Looked up from germline, CDR1 is MNHEY and CDR2 is SMNVEV (reference sequence). The CDR3, as DNA: TGTACCAGCAGATCCTCCACTACGACTAGTACAGATACGCAGTATTTT. Its protein is CTSRSSTTTSTDTQYF.

About this clonotype: Since a much larger clone is just one base distant, this may be a read error. The chain links TRBV5-1 to TRBJ1-6; TRBD1 matches 7 bases. The germline V gene encodes CDR1 SGHRS and CDR2 YFSETQ. After removal of 4 bases from V and 9 bases from J, the junction contained 13 bases not matched to a gene. This CDR3 spans 16 amino acids. The CDR3 spells CASSPQGDDLGSPLHF. In nucleotides, the CDR3 is TGCGCCAGCAGCCCGCAGGGGGATGACTTAGGTTCACCCCTCCACTTT. The whole variable domain, filled in from reference TRBV5-1 and TRBJ1-6, reads KAGVTQTPRYLIKTRGQQVTLSCSPISGHRSVSWYQQTPGQGLQFLFEYFSETQRNKGNFPGRFSGRQFSNSRSEMNVSTLELGDSALYLCASSPQGDDLGSPLHFGNGTRLTVT.

This clonotype was recorded many times. V usage is TRBV7-2 and J usage is TRBJ2-3, with D possibly being TRBD2 (7 bases). Germline assignment: CDR1 SGHTA and CDR2 FQGNSA. The length of the CDR3 is 14 residues. V lost 2 bases to trimming and J lost 5 bases, with 11 bases between them. The CDR3 is CASSLLGGQDTQYF. CDR3 nucleotides: TGTGCCAGCAGCTTACTCGGGGGGCAAGATACGCAGTATTTT.

This clonotype was seen many times. The J gene is TRBJ1-6, the V gene TRBV20-1, with TRBD1 matching 8 bases. Losses at the gene ends were 0 bases for V and 10 bases for J; bases not matched to a gene: 5. The length of the CDR3 is 14 residues. Germline V gives CDR1 DFQATT, CDR2 SNEGSKA (reference sequence). The CDR3 loop is CSAREGQAGSPLHF. CDR3 bases: TGCAGTGCTAGAGAGGGACAGGCAGGATCACCCCTCCACTTT.

This clonotype appeared many times. This chain's CDR3 is CASSYRGSGRADTQYF. The CDR3 DNA reads TGTGCCAGCAGCTATCGGGGAAGCGGGAGGGCAGATACGCAGTATTTT. V gene TRBV9 combines with J gene TRBJ2-3; 10 bases map to TRBD2. The junction had 9 bases not matched to a gene; V was cut back by 4 bases and J by 4 bases. This CDR3 comprises 16 residues. The V gene's germline CDR1 is SGDLS and CDR2 YYNGEE.

There are many counts of this clonotype. This chain links TRBV24-1 with TRBJ2-1; 8 nucleotides agree with TRBD2. Germline CDR1 is KGHDR and CDR2 is SFDVKD. V lost 5 bases to trimming and J lost 2 bases; unmatched junction nucleotides: 4. The CDR3 consists of 15 residues. Written as DNA, the CDR3 is TGTGCCACCAGTGCGGCGGGGGGACCCTACAATGAGCAGTTCTTC. Amino acids: CATSAAGGPYNEQFF.

The sample holds a few counts of this clonotype. The rearrangement links TRBV7-2 to TRBJ2-5; D uncertain. CDR3 length equals 12 residues. Trimming left V 5 bases short and J 5 bases short, with 9 bases between. Germline CDR1 and CDR2: SGHTA and FQGNSA. CDR3 sequence: CASSPSMETQYF. For the CDR3, the DNA is TGTGCCAGCAGCCCGTCGATGGAGACCCAGTACTTC.

This clonotype was seen repeatedly, ten times or more. J is TRBJ2-1 and V is TRBV5-4, with D perhaps matching TRBD2 (5 bases). The germline V gene has CDR1 SGHNT and CDR2 YYREEE (reference sequence). This CDR3 region has 15 residues. V was shortened by 4 bases and J by 2 bases, with 13 bases between the two germline ends. The CDR3 coding sequence is TGTGCCAGCAGCCTGTGGGAGCACCCCTACAATGAGCAGTTCTTC. Translating gives CASSLWEHPYNEQFF.

This clonotype was counted many times. V is TRBV20-1 and J is TRBJ1-1; no reliable D call. Germline-derived CDR1 and CDR2 are DFQATT and SNEGSKA (reference sequence). V dropped 6 bases and J dropped 1 base, with 6 bases sitting between them. This CDR3 comprises 11 residues. CDR3 DNA sequence: TGCAGTGCCCTTGAGAACACTGAAGCTTTCTTT. It yields the protein CSALENTEAFF.

The CDR3: CASSLARAPAYGYTF. CDR3 in DNA: TGTGCCAGCAGCTTAGCCCGGGCCCCTGCCTATGGCTACACCTTC. The J gene is TRBJ1-2, the V gene TRBV7-2, with unresolved D. The CDR3 runs 15 residues. V shed 0 bases and J shed 4 bases, with 12 bases lying between them. Per the germline V gene, CDR1 is SGHTA and CDR2 is FQGNSA.

This clonotype was observed many times. V and J are TRBV12-3 or TRBV12-4 and TRBJ2-2; D not certain. The V end was cut by 4 bases, the J end by 2 bases, with 11 bases between. CDR3 length: 15 residues. The CDR3 bases are TGTGCCAGCAGTTCGTGGACGGAAAACACCGGGGAGCTGTTTTTT. Its translation: CASSSWTENTGELFF.

This clonotype was detected many times. This chain connects TRBV5-1 to TRBJ1-1, with unresolved D. The CDR3 loop spans 14 amino acids. CDR1 and CDR2 from the germline V gene are SGHRS and YFSETQ. Trimming took off 3 bases at V and 1 base at J, with 10 bases between the two ends. CDR3 DNA sequence: TGCGCCAGCAGCTCAATTCAACCGAACACTGAAGCTTTCTTT. Amino acid sequence: CASSSIQPNTEAFF.

This clonotype was found many times. This chain links TRBV5-1 with TRBJ2-1; either TRBD1 or TRBD2 may supply D (5 bases each). Looked up from germline, CDR1 is SGHRS and CDR2 is YFSETQ. The V and J ends lost 5 bases and 8 bases respectively, with 23 bases between them. The CDR3 covers 16 residues. CDR3 DNA sequence: TGCGCCAGCAGGCCCTTCCCTTACGGGACCCCACATGAGCAGTTCTTC. Translating it yields CASRPFPYGTPHEQFF.